The 21 T cell receptor beta chains given below trace back to one sample, sequenced in a study of a mutant IDH1 vaccine in newly diagnosed glioma. Regarding time point: week 35, safety follow-up. The investigators gave 300 ug of mutant IDH1 20-mer peptide in each vaccine dose, together with topical imiquimod. Using immunoSEQ multiplex PCR, the repertoire was profiled, and TCRdb retains in-frame clones only, with some absent. Of roughly 64,000 clones detected, roughly 68% appear once; the ten largest clones hold 4.7%. These receptors' antigens are unknown. Source: PBMCs, taken from a glioma patient whose treatment included an IDH1 peptide vaccine. Every receptor here comes from a man between 50 and 59 years old with glioma.

This rearrangement joins TRBV5-4 to TRBJ1-2; D not certain. Germline assignment: CDR1 SGHNT and CDR2 YYREEE (reference sequence). V gave up 1 base and J gave up 2 bases, with 9 bases separating them. The CDR3 extends over 14 amino acids. The CDR3 bases are TGTGCCAGCAGCTTGCGGGGAGGGAACTATGGCTACACCTTC. Translated, it gives CASSLRGGNYGYTF.

This chain joins TRBV11-2 and TRBJ2-1, with 7 bases aligning to TRBD1. Germline V gene sequence: CDR1 SGHAT, CDR2 FQNNGV. This CDR3 comprises 13 residues. The ends lost 5 bases at V and 7 bases at J; junction bases unmatched: 5. The CDR3: CASSDNRGNEQFF. The DNA of the CDR3 is TGTGCCAGCAGCGACAACAGGGGAAATGAGCAGTTCTTC.

The V gene is TRBV5-4, the J gene TRBJ1-1; D possibly corresponds to TRBD1 (6 bases). This CDR3 is 16 amino acids long. The ends were cut back, 0 bases at V and 0 bases at J, with 12 bases in the middle. Germline CDR1 is SGHNT and CDR2 is YYREEE (reference sequence). The CDR3 DNA reads as TGTGCCAGCAGCTTGGGGGCAGGGGCCATGAACACTGAAGCTTTCTTT. Translating gives CASSLGAGAMNTEAFF.

J is TRBJ2-2 and V is TRBV5-1; no definite D call. CDR1 and CDR2 (germline): SGHRS, YFSETQ. The CDR3 runs to 13 residues. Trimming stripped 0 bases from V and 7 bases from J, with 7 bases between. CDR3 region: CASSLVGFGELFF. CDR3 sequence (DNA): TGCGCCAGCAGCTTGGTTGGGTTCGGGGAGCTGTTTTTT.

This chain uses TRBV5-6 with TRBJ1-2; 9 nucleotides align to TRBD1. V lost 4 bases and J lost 4; bases outside the gene matches: 5. Germline V gives CDR1 SGHDT, CDR2 YYEEEE. The CDR3 is 14 residues long. DNA for the CDR3: TGTGCCAGCAGCCTGGACAGGGGCGTCTATGGCTACACCTTC. This codes for CASSLDRGVYGYTF.

This clone was observed a handful of times. CDR3 sequence (DNA): TGTGCCAGCAGCGAGGGGAGGGCGAACACTGAAGCTTTCTTT. Residues: CASSEGRANTEAFF. The chain recombines TRBV5-4 with TRBJ1-1, with D tentatively TRBD1 (5 bases). This CDR3 contains 14 residues. V lost 4 bases and J lost 1, with 11 bases in between. Looked up from germline, CDR1 is SGHNT and CDR2 is YYREEE (reference sequence).

The chain combines TRBV5-1 with TRBJ2-7; possible D gene TRBD2, 6 bases. The V end was cut by 5 bases, the J end by 2 bases, with 11 bases between. The CDR3 length is 13 residues. CDR1 is SGHRS, CDR2 YFSETQ, per germline. DNA for the CDR3: TGCGCCAGCAGTCCGGAGGGGACCTACGAGCAGTACTTC. It is translated as CASSPEGTYEQYF. Using reference TRBV5-1 and TRBJ2-7 for the parts outside the CDR3, the full variable domain is KAGVTQTPRYLIKTRGQQVTLSCSPISGHRSVSWYQQTPGQGLQFLFEYFSETQRNKGNFPGRFSGRQFSNSRSEMNVSTLELGDSALYLCASSPEGTYEQYFGPGTRLTVT.

The chain recombines TRBV4-3 with TRBJ2-3; D is perhaps TRBD2 (5 bases). V dropped 1 base and J dropped 4 bases, with 9 bases sitting between them. Germline-derived CDR1 and CDR2 are LGHNA and YSLEER. The CDR3 has 14 residues. The CDR3 coding sequence is TGCGCCAGCAGCCAAGGGGGAGCGGCAGATACGCAGTATTTT. It translates to CASSQGGAADTQYF.

The CDR3 here is CASSPSSTNQPQHF. As DNA, the CDR3 is TGTGCCAGCTCACCGTCTTCCACCAATCAGCCCCAGCATTTT. The chain links TRBV18 to TRBJ1-5; unclear D gene. Per the germline V gene, CDR1 is KGHSH and CDR2 is LQKENI. The CDR3 runs 14 residues. Trimming left V 3 bases short and J 3 bases short, with 9 bases between.

A few counts support this clone. This rearrangement joins TRBV2 to TRBJ2-7; D gene unclear. The germline gives CDR1 SNHLY, CDR2 FYNNEI. V lost 1 base, J lost 0 bases, and 7 bases lay in between. CDR3 length equals 14 residues. CDR3 bases: TGTGCCAGCAGTGAAGACGGGTTCTCCTACGAGCAGTACTTC. It codes for CASSEDGFSYEQYF.

The rearrangement links TRBV25-1 to TRBJ1-1; 8 nucleotides agree with TRBD1. Germline-derived CDR1 and CDR2 are MGHDK and SYGVNS. Trimming at V came to 5 bases and at J to 4 bases, leaving 15 bases not matched to a gene. The CDR3 consists of 17 residues. CDR3 in DNA: TGTGCCAGCAGTCCAACCCTACTACTGCAGGGGGCCACTGAAGCTTTCTTT. This encodes CASSPTLLLQGATEAFF.

This chain links TRBV5-8 with TRBJ2-5, with TRBD2 as a possible D gene (6 bases). The CDR3 runs to 12 residues. V lost 5 bases and J 3 bases, leaving 8 bases between the germline ends. From germline, CDR1 is SGHTS and CDR2 YDEGEE. The DNA for the CDR3 is TGTGCCAGCAGGGAGGGCGAAGAGACCCAGTACTTC. Translated, it gives CASREGEETQYF.

This chain uses TRBV18 with TRBJ1-4; maybe TRBD1 (6 bases). Trimming pared 5 bases from V and 5 bases from J, leaving 6 bases between. Germline CDR1 and CDR2: KGHSH and LQKENI. CDR3 length: 12 residues. DNA for the CDR3: TGTGCCAGCTCAGGGACAAATGAAAAACTGTTTTTT. As protein: CASSGTNEKLFF. Variable domain in full (rest from reference TRBV18 and TRBJ1-4): NAGVMQNPRHLVRRRGQEARLRCSPMKGHSHVYWYRQLPEEGLKFMVYLQKENIIDESGMPKERFSAEFPKEGPSILRIQQVVRGDSAAYFCASSGTNEKLFFGSGTQLSVL.

This clone has just one count. The chain recombines TRBV9 with TRBJ2-7, with 9 bases aligning to TRBD1. With V trimmed by 0 bases and J by 7 bases, 17 bases remained unmatched. The CDR3 loop spans 18 amino acids. Germline loops: CDR1 SGDLS, CDR2 YYNGEE. This chain's CDR3 is CASSVEGQAGQGAWEQYF. The CDR3 DNA follows: TGTGCCAGCAGCGTAGAGGGACAAGCGGGACAGGGAGCATGGGAGCAGTACTTC.

The rearrangement uses TRBV5-3 and TRBJ2-5, with 8 positions matching TRBD2. TRBV5-3 is labeled an ORF, and its function is uncertain. This CDR3 is 16 amino acids long. J lost 1 base, V lost 3 bases, and 8 bases had no gene match. This CDR3 reads CARSSKAGGLQETQYF. The CDR3 DNA is TGTGCCAGAAGCTCAAAGGCGGGGGGCCTCCAAGAGACCCAGTACTTC.

V usage is TRBV19 and J usage is TRBJ1-4; 7 bases are a match to TRBD1. CDR1 and CDR2 from the germline V gene are LNHDA and SQIVND (reference sequence). CDR3 size: 15 residues. The V gene end was trimmed by 7 bases and the J gene end by 7 bases; junction bases not matched to a gene: 12. The CDR3 loop is CASKGAAGHPEKLFF. CDR3 nucleotides: TGTGCCAGTAAGGGGGCAGCCGGACATCCTGAAAAACTGTTTTTT.

The chain combines TRBV4-1 with TRBJ2-7; no reliable D call. The CDR3 is 13 amino acids. Trimming took off 0 bases at V and 4 bases at J, with 7 bases between the two ends. Germline CDR1 and CDR2: MGHRA and YSYEKL. The CDR3: CASSQENGYEQYF. In DNA, the CDR3 is TGCGCCAGCAGCCAAGAAAATGGTTACGAGCAGTACTTC.

This clone was seen only a few times. The chain couples TRBV6-5 to TRBJ2-7, with 9 bases that match TRBD1. Trimming removed 6 bases from V and 2 bases from J; junction bases left unmatched: 8. The CDR3 runs to 15 residues. Germline V gene data show CDR1 as MNHEY and CDR2 as SVGAGI. The CDR3 protein is CASRTSRQGAYEQYF. The CDR3 DNA sequence: TGTGCCAGCAGGACTAGCCGACAGGGGGCCTACGAGCAGTACTTC.

The V call is TRBV7-9, the J call TRBJ2-7; D ambiguous. CDR3 length: 15 residues. V was pared by 5 bases and J by 0 bases, with 14 bases between. The germline gives CDR1 SEHNR, CDR2 FQNEAQ (reference sequence). CDR3 in amino acids: CASSPPPRFSYEQYF. In DNA form, the CDR3 reads TGTGCCAGCAGCCCACCCCCAAGGTTCTCCTACGAGCAGTACTTC.

The CDR3 here is CASSVATTEDTEAFF. The CDR3 coding sequence is TGTGCCAGCAGCGTAGCTACGACGGAAGACACTGAAGCTTTCTTT. The chain has TRBV9 and TRBJ1-1; D is ambiguous. The CDR3 covers 15 residues. Germline V gives CDR1 SGDLS, CDR2 YYNGEE. V lost 0 bases and J lost 3, with 12 bases in between. Based on the CDR3 plus reference TRBV9 and TRBJ1-1, the full variable domain is DSGVTQTPKHLITATGQRVTLRCSPRSGDLSVYWYQQSLDQGLQFLIQYYNGEERAKGNILERFSAQQFPDLHSELNLSSLELGDSALYFCASSVATTEDTEAFFGQGTRLTVV.

This clone was counted only a few times. The V and J genes are TRBV7-8 and TRBJ1-4; TRBD1 matches 7 bases. Germline V lookup: CDR1 SGHVS, CDR2 FQNEAQ. After removal of 2 bases from V and 13 bases from J, the junction contained 4 bases not matched to a gene. This CDR3 is 12 amino acids long. The CDR3 loop is CASSLSGQRLFF. The CDR3, as DNA: TGTGCCAGCAGCTTATCGGGACAGAGACTGTTTTTT.